This TCR beta chain stems from a study of T-cell reconstitution after alpha-beta-depleted transplantation in children. Study-level points and caveats: Several hundred graft clones that had expanded were reportedly the source of alpha-beta T cells about two months after transplant.

Unique molecular identifiers were incorporated into the prepared TCRbeta library. TCRdb fed the PCR reads into MiXCR, producing one record per CDR3 protein. The sample includes a few hundred thousand distinct CDR3 sequences, roughly 27% of them seen just once. Germline loops: CDR1 SGHRS, CDR2 YFSETQ. The CDR3 sequence is 17 residues long. The V gene lost 0 bases and the J gene lost 1 base, with 13 bases spanning the gap. This clonotype was recorded a few times. Its antigen is unidentified. The chain recombines TRBV5-1 with TRBJ2-2; D possibly uses TRBD1 or TRBD2 (6 bases each). This material consisted of PBMCs, taken before TCRalphabeta/CD19-depleted stem cell transplant. The receptor was isolated from a boy under two years old with Wiskott-Aldrich syndrome, due to receive a stem cell transplant. CDR3 loop: CASSLAPGARNTGELFF. Written as DNA, the CDR3 is TGCGCCAGCAGCTTGGCTCCGGGGGCCAGGAACACCGGGGAGCTGTTTTTT.